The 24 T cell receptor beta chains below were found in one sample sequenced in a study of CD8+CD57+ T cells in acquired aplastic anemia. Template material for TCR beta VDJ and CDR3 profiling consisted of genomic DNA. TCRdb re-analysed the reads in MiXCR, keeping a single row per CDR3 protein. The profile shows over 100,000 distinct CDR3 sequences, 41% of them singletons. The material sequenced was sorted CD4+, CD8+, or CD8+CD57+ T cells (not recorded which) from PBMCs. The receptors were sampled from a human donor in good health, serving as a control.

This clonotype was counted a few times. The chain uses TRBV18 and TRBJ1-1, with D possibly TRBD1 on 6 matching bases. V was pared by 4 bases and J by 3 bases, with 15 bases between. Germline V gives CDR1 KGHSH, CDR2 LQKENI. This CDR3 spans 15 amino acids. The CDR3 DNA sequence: TGTGCCAGCTCACTTTCGTCAGGGGTGGACACTGAAGCTTTCTTT. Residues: CASSLSSGVDTEAFF.

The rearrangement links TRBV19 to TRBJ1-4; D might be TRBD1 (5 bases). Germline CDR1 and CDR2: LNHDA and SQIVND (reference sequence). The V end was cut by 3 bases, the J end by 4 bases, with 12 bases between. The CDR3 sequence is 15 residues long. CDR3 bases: TGTGCCAGTAGTATTAGGCCAGGGAATAATGAAAAACTGTTTTTT. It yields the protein CASSIRPGNNEKLFF.

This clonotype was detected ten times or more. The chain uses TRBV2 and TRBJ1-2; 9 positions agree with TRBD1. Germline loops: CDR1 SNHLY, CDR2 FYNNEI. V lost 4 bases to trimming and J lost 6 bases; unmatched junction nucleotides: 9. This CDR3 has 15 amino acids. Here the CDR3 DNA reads TGTGCCAGCAGTGTGGGGATGGGGACAGGGAATGGCTACACCTTC. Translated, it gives CASSVGMGTGNGYTF.

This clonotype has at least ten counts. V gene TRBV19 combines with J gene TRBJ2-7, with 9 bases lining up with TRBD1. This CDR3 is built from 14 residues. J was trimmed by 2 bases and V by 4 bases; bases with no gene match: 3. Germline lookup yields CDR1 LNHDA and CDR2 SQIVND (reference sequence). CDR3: CASSRDRATYEQYF. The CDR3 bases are TGTGCCAGTAGTAGGGACAGGGCAACCTACGAGCAGTACTTC.

The CDR3 nucleotides are TGTGCCTGGAGTGTACGGGGACAGATAAATGAAAAACTGTTTTTT. Translating gives CAWSVRGQINEKLFF. The gene calls are TRBV30 and TRBJ1-4, with 7 positions matching TRBD1. Losses at the gene ends were 0 bases for V and 5 bases for J; bases not matched to a gene: 6. This CDR3 spans 15 amino acids. In germline, CDR1 is GTSNPN, CDR2 SVGIG (reference sequence). The whole variable domain, filled in from reference TRBV30 and TRBJ1-4, reads SQTIHQWPATLVQPVGSPLSLECTVEGTSNPNLYWYRQAAGRGLQLLFYSVGIGQISSEVPQNLSASRPQDRQFILSSKKLLLSDSGFYLCAWSVRGQINEKLFFGSGTQLSVL.

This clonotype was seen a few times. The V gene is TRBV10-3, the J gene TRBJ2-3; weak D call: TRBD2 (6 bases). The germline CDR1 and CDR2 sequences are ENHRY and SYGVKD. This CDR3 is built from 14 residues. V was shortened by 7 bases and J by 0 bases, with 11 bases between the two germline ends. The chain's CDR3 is CAITTSPSTDTQYF. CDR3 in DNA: TGTGCCATCACCACTAGCCCCAGCACAGATACGCAGTATTTT.

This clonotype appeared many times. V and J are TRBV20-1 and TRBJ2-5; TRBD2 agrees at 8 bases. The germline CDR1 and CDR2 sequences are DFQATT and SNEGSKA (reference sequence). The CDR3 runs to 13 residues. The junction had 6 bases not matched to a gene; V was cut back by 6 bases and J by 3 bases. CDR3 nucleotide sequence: TGCAGTGCCAAAAGAGCGGGGGAAGAGACCCAGTACTTC. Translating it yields CSAKRAGEETQYF.

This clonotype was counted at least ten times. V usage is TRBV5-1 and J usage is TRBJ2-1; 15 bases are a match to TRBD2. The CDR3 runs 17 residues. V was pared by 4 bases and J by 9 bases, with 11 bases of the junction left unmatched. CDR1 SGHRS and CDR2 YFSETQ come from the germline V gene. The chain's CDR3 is CASSPSGLAGGSGEQFF. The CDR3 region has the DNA TGCGCCAGCAGCCCATCTGGACTAGCGGGGGGGTCAGGTGAGCAGTTCTTC.

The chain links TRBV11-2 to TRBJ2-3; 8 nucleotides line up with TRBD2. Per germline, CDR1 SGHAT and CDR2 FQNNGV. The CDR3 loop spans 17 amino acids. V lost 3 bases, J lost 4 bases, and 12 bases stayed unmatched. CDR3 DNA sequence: TGTGCCAGCAGCTTTAAGGGGCGCGGCGGGAGGCCAGATACGCAGTATTTT. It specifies CASSFKGRGGRPDTQYF. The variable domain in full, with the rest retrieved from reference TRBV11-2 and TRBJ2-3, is EAGVAQSPRYKIIEKRQSVAFWCNPISGHATLYWYQQILGQGPKLLIQFQNNGVVDDSQLPKDRFSAERLKGVDSTLKIQPAKLEDSAVYLCASSFKGRGGRPDTQYFGPGTRLTVL.

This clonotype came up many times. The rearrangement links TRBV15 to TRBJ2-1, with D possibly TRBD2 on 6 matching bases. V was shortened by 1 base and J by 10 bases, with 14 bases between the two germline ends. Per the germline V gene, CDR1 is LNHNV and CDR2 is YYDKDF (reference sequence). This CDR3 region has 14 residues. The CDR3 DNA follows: TGTGCCACCAGCAGAGGGACTACCACAGGCGAGCAGTTCTTC. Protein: CATSRGTTTGEQFF.

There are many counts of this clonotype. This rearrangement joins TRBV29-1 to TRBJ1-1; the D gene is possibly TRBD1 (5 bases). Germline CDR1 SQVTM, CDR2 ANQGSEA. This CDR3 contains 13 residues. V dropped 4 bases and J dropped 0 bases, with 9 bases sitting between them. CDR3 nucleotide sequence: TGCAGCGTTGGGGGACGTATGAACACTGAAGCTTTCTTT. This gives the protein CSVGGRMNTEAFF.

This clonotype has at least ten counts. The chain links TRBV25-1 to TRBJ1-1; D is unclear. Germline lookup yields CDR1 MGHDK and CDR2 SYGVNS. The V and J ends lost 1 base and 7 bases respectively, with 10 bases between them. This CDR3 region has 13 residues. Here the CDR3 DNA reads TGTGCCAGCAGTGAATTCAACAGTGATGAAGCTTTCTTT. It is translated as CASSEFNSDEAFF.

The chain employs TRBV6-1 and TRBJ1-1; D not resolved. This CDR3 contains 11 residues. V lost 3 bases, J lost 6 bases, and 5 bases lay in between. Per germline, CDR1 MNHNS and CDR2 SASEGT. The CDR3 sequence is CASSDTSEAFF. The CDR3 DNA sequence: TGTGCCAGCAGTGACACGTCTGAAGCTTTCTTT.

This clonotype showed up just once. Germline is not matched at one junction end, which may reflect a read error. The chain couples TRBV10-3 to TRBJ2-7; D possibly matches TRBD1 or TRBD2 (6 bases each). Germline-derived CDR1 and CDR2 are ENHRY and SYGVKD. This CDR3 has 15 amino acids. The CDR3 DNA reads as TGTGCCATCATGGGGGGCGGAGACCCCTCCCACGAGCAGTACTTC. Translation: CAIMGGGDPSHEQYF.

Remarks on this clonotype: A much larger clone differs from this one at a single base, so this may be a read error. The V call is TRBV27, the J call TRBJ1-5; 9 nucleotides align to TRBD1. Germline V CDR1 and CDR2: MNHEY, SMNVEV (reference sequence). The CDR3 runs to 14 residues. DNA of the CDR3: TGTGCCAGCAGGCCCACAGGGGGCAAGCAGCCCCAGCATTTT. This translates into CASRPTGGKQPQHF.

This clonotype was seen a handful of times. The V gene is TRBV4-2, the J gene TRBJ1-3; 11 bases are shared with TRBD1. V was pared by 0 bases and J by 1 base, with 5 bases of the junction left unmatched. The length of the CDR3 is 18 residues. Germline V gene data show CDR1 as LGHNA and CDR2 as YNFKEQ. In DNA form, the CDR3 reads TGTGCCAGCAGCCAAGACCGGACAGGGGGCCTTTCTGGAAACACCATATATTTT. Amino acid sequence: CASSQDRTGGLSGNTIYF.

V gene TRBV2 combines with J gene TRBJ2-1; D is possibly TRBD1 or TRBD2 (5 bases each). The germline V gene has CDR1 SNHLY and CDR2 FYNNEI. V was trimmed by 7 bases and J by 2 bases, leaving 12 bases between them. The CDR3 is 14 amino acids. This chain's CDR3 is CASIPPGPYNEQFF. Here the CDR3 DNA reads TGTGCCAGCATCCCACCGGGACCCTACAATGAGCAGTTCTTC.

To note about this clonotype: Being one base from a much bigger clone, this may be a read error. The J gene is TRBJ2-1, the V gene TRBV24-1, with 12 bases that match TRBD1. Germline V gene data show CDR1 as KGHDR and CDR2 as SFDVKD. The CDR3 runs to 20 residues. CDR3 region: CATSASPGQGAASNYNGQFF. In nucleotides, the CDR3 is TGTGCCACCAGTGCTTCACCGGGACAGGGGGCGGCTTCGAACTACAATGGGCAGTTCTTC.

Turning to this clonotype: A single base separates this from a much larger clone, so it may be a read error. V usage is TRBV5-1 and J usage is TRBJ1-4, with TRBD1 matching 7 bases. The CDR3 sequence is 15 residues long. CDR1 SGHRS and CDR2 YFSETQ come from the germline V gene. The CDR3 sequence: CASSLFGQASEKLLF. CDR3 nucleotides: TGCGCCAGCAGCTTGTTCGGACAGGCTTCTGAAAAACTGCTTTTT.

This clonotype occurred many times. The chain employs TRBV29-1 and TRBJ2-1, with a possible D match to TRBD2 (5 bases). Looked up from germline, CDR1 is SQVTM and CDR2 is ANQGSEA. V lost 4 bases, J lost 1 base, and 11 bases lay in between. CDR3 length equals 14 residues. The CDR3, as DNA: TGCAGCGTTGGAATGGGAGTTTCCTACAATGAGCAGTTCTTC. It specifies CSVGMGVSYNEQFF.

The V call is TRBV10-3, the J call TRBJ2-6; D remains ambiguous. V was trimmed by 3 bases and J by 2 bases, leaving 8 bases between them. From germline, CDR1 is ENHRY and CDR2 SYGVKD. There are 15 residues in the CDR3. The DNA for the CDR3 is TGTGCCATCAGTGAACAACTCCCTGGGGCCAACGTCCTGACTTTC. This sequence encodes CAISEQLPGANVLTF.

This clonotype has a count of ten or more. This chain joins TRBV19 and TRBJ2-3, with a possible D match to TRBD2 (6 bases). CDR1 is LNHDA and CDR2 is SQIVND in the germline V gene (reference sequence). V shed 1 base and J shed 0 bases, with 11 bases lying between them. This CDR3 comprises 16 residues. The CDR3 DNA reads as TGTGCCAGTAGTATAGGCTCCCGGGGGAGCACAGATACGCAGTATTTT. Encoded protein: CASSIGSRGSTDTQYF.

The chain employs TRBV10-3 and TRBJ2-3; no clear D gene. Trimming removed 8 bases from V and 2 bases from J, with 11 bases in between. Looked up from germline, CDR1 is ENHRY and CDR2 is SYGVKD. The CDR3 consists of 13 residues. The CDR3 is CAISNGDTDTQYF. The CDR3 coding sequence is TGTGCCATCTCGAACGGTGACACAGATACGCAGTATTTT.

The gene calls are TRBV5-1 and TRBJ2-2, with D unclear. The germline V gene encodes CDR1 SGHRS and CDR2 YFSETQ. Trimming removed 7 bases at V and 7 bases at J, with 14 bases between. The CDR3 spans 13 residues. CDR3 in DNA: TGCGCCAGCGCTCCCCTGATTAACGGGGAGCTGTTTTTT. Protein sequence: CASAPLINGELFF.